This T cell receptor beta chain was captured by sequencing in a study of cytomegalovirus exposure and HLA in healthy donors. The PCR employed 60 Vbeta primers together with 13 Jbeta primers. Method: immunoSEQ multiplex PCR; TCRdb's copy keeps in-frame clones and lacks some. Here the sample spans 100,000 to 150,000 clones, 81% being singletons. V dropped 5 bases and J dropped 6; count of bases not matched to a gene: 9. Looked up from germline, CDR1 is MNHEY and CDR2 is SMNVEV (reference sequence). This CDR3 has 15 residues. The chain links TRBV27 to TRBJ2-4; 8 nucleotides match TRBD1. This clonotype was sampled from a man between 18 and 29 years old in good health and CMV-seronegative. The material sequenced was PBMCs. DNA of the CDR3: TGTGCCAGCAGTCCTCAGGGGGCGATCACAAACATTCAGTACTTC. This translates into CASSPQGAITNIQYF.